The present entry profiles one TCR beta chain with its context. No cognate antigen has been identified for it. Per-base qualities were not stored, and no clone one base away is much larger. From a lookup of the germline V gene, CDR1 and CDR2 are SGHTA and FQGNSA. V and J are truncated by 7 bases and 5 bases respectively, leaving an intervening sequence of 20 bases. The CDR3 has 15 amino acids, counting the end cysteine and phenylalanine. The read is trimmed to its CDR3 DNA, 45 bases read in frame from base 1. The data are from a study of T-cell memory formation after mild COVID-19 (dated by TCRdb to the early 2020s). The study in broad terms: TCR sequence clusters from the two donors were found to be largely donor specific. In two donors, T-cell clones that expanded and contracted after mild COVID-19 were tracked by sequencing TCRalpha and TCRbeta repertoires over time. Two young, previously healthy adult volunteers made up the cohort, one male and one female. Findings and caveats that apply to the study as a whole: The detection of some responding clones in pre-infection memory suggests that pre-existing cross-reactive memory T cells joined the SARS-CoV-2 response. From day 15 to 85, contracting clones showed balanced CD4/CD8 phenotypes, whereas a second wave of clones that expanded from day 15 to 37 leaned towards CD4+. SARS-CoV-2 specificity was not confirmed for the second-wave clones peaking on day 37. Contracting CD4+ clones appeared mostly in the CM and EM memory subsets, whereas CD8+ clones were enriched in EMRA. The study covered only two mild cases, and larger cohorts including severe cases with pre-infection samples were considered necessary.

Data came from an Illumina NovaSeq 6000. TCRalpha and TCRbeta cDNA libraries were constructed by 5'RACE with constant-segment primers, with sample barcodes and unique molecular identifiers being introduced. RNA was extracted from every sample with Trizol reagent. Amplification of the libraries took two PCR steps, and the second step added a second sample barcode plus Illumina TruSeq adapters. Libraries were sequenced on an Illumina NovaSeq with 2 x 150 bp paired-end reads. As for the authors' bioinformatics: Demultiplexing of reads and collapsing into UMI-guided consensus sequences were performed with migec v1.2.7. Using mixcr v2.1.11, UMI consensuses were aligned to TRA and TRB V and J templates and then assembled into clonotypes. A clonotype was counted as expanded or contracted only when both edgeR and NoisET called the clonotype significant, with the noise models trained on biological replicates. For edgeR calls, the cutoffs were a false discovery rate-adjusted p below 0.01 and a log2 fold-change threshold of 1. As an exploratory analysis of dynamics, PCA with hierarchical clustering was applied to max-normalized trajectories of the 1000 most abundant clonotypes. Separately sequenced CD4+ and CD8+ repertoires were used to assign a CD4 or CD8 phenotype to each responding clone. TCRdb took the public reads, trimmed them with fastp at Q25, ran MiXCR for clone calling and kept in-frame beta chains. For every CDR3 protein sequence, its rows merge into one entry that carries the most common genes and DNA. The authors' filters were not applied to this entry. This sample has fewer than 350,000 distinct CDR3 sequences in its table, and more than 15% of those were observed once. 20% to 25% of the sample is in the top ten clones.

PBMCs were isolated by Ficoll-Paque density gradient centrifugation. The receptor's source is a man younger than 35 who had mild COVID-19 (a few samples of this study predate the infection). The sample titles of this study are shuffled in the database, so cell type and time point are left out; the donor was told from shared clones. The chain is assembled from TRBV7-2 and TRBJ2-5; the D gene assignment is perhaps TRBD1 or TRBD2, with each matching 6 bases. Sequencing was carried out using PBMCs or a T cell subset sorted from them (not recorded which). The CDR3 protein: CASNPPRGARETQYF. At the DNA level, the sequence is TGTGCCAGCAATCCTCCAAGGGGGGCACGGGAGACCCAGTACTTC.